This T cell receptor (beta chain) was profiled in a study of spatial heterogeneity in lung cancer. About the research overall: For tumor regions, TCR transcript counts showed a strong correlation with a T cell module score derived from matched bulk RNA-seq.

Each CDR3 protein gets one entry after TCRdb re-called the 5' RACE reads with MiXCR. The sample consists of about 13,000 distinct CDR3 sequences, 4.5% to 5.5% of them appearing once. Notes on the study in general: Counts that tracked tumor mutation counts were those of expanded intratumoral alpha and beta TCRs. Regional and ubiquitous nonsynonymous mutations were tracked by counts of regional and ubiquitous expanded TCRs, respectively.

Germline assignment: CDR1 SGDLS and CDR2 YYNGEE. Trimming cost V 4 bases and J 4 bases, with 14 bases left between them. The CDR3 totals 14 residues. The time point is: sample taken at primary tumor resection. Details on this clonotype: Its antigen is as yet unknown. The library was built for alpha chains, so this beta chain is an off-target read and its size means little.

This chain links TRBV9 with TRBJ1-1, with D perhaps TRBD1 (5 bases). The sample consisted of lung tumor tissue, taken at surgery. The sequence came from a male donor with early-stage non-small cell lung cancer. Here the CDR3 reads CASSRSGSGTEAFF. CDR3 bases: TGTGCCAGCAGCAGGTCAGGGTCTGGCACTGAAGCTTTCTTT.